The 28 T cell receptor beta chains in this list originate from one sample, sequenced in a study of blood T cell repertoires in COVID-19. Method: immunoSEQ multiplex PCR; TCRdb's copy keeps in-frame clones and lacks some. The repertoire holds 230,000 or so clones, roughly 80% seen once, with 7.5% in the top ten. The material sequenced was peripheral blood. All receptors come from a woman of 80 years or more with COVID-19, enrolled during active disease.

About this clone: The sample holds other DNA sequences that translate to the same CDR3. The chain joins TRBV12-3 or TRBV12-4 to TRBJ2-2; tentatively, D is TRBD1 (5 bases). CDR3 length equals 13 residues. Trimming took off 3 bases at V and 5 bases at J, with 7 bases between the two ends. The CDR3 sequence is CASSFRGTGELFF. CDR3 sequence (DNA): TGTGCCAGCAGTTTTAGGGGAACCGGGGAGCTGTTTTTT.

The chain combines TRBV15 with TRBJ2-7; 13 positions match TRBD2. J lost 4 bases, V lost 2 bases, and 2 bases had no gene match. This CDR3 has 15 residues. CDR1 and CDR2 from the germline V gene are LNHNV and YYDKDF (reference sequence). This CDR3 reads CATSRRTSGSYEQYF. CDR3 DNA sequence: TGTGCCACCAGCAGAAGGACTAGCGGGAGTTACGAGCAGTACTTC.

This clone was detected a few times. The chain recombines TRBV11-2 with TRBJ2-7; D might be TRBD1 (6 bases). Germline CDR1 reads SGHAT; CDR2 reads FQNNGV. The CDR3 totals 14 residues. Trimming took off 1 base at V and 0 bases at J, with 7 bases between the two ends. The CDR3 loop reads CASSLGTDSYEQYF. DNA for the CDR3: TGTGCCAGCAGCTTAGGGACAGACTCCTACGAGCAGTACTTC.

The chain joins TRBV6-1 to TRBJ1-6; D remains unclear. This CDR3 is 13 amino acids long. Trimming left V 2 bases short and J 7 bases short, with 6 bases between. The germline gives CDR1 MNHNS, CDR2 SASEGT. The DNA of the CDR3 is TGTGCCAGCAGTGAACGGGGAAATTCACCCCTCCACTTT. This gives the protein CASSERGNSPLHF.

This sequence joins TRBV7-2 and TRBJ1-1; possibly TRBD1 for D (6 bases). Germline V gene data show CDR1 as SGHTA and CDR2 as FQGNSA. V lost 1 base to trimming and J lost 6 bases, with 12 bases between them. The CDR3 is 14 residues long. The CDR3 region has the DNA TGTGCCAGCAGCTTAGGGACTCCAGGGGCTGAAGCTTTCTTT. It translates to CASSLGTPGAEAFF.

This clone was seen a few times. The CDR3 DNA is TGTGCCATCAGCCGGGACACCTATGGCTACACCTTC. Translated, it gives CAISRDTYGYTF. The chain has TRBV10-3 and TRBJ1-2; D possibly corresponds to TRBD1 (6 bases). The CDR3 contains 12 residues. V lost 6 bases and J lost 4, with 9 bases in between. In germline, CDR1 is ENHRY, CDR2 SYGVKD.

The chain carries TRBV5-1 and TRBJ2-5; TRBD2 agrees at 10 bases. Germline trimming cut 4 bases from V and 0 bases from J; bases unmatched to any gene: 9. The CDR3 consists of 17 residues. Germline-derived CDR1 and CDR2 are SGHRS and YFSETQ. CDR3 loop: CASSPEGTSEYQETQYF. Here the CDR3 DNA reads TGCGCCAGCAGCCCGGAGGGGACTAGCGAGTACCAAGAGACCCAGTACTTC.

The gene calls are TRBV6-5 and TRBJ1-2, with no clear D. This CDR3 spans 12 amino acids. The germline V and J ends were trimmed by 4 bases and 5 bases, with 8 bases remaining between them. Germline values: CDR1 MNHEY, CDR2 SVGAGI. CDR3 nucleotides: TGTGCCAGCAGTTTCGGGGATTATGGCTACACCTTC. It encodes CASSFGDYGYTF.

In regard to this clone: At one of its ends the junction is not consistent with the germline gene, which may arise from a read error. V gene TRBV7-7 combines with J gene TRBJ2-2; 7 bases agree with TRBD1. The CDR3 contains 14 residues. Germline CDR1 reads SSHAT; CDR2 reads FNYEAQ (reference sequence). CDR3 nucleotide sequence: TGTGCTAGCAGCATAACAGGGGACACCGGGGAGCTGTTTTTT. Translated: CASSITGDTGELFF.

Points on this clone: Other DNA sequences from this sample encode an identical CDR3 as well. This chain uses TRBV28 with TRBJ2-1, with TRBD2 matching 11 bases. CDR3 length: 15 residues. Germline V gives CDR1 MDHEN, CDR2 SYDVKM. V trimming: 5 bases; J trimming: 6 bases; junction bases outside the gene matches: 6. The CDR3 region is CASSPGTSGFNEQFF. Here the CDR3 DNA reads TGTGCCAGCAGTCCCGGGACTAGCGGCTTCAATGAGCAGTTCTTC.

This sequence joins TRBV4-2 and TRBJ2-3; 10 bases fit TRBD2. Germline V gives CDR1 LGHNA, CDR2 YNFKEQ. This CDR3 comprises 17 residues. V was clipped by 3 bases and J by 0 bases; unmatched bases: 6. The CDR3 region has the DNA TGTGCCAGCAGCCAGACCAGCGGGAGGGTTAGCACAGATACGCAGTATTTT. It translates to CASSQTSGRVSTDTQYF.

The chain links TRBV7-2 to TRBJ2-6; a possible D gene is TRBD1 (6 bases). CDR3 length equals 16 residues. The germline gives CDR1 SGHTA, CDR2 FQGNSA. Trimming took off 0 bases at V and 4 bases at J, with 10 bases between the two ends. CDR3 region: CASSLAGARGANVLTF. For the CDR3, the DNA is TGTGCCAGCAGCTTAGCGGGGGCTAGAGGGGCCAACGTCCTGACTTTC.

This clone appeared a few times. This chain uses TRBV13 with TRBJ2-5; 8 bases agree with TRBD1. The CDR3 is 15 amino acids. V was pared by 4 bases and J by 2 bases, with 6 bases of the junction left unmatched. Germline V gives CDR1 PRHDT, CDR2 FYEKMQ (reference sequence). CDR3: CASSSAGGQQETQYF. The CDR3 nucleotides are TGTGCCAGCAGCTCCGCAGGGGGCCAACAAGAGACCCAGTACTTC.

This sequence joins TRBV5-1 and TRBJ1-1, with D possibly being TRBD1 (5 bases). V was pared by 3 bases and J by 5 bases, with 14 bases between. The CDR3 has 14 residues. Germline V lookup: CDR1 SGHRS, CDR2 YFSETQ. The CDR3 DNA is TGCGCCAGCAGCTCAGACACGGGGGGGACTGAAGCTTTCTTT. Its protein is CASSSDTGGTEAFF.

V and J are TRBV30 and TRBJ1-5; 8 bases map to TRBD1. V gave up 3 bases and J gave up 6 bases; unmatched junction bases: 4. CDR1 is GTSNPN and CDR2 is SVGIG in the germline V gene (reference sequence). CDR3 length: 13 residues. For the CDR3, the DNA is TGTGCCTGGAGCCAACAGGGGGGTCAGCCCCAGCATTTT. It codes for CAWSQQGGQPQHF.

The V call is TRBV6-5, the J call TRBJ1-1, with 7 positions matching TRBD1. This CDR3 contains 14 residues. With 4 bases clipped from V and 1 base from J, the junction kept 3 bases outside the gene matches. Germline V lookup: CDR1 MNHEY, CDR2 SVGAGI. As DNA, the CDR3 is TGTGCCAGCAGTTTAGGGACAGCGAACACTGAAGCTTTCTTT. Its translation is CASSLGTANTEAFF.

The chain couples TRBV5-1 to TRBJ1-5; possible D gene TRBD1, 5 bases. The V gene's germline CDR1 is SGHRS and CDR2 YFSETQ. CDR3 length: 14 amino acids. The ends were cut back, 9 bases at V and 2 bases at J, with 15 bases in the middle. The CDR3 DNA reads TGCGCCACCCTGGGGCGGGGACGCAATCAGCCCCAGCATTTT. As protein: CATLGRGRNQPQHF.

This chain links TRBV27 with TRBJ2-1; TRBD1 matches at 9 bases. The CDR3 sequence is 15 residues long. The trim removed 6 bases at V and 0 bases at J, leaving 3 bases unmatched. Germline V lookup: CDR1 MNHEY, CDR2 SMNVEV (reference sequence). The CDR3 sequence is CASRLTGGSYNEQFF. DNA for the CDR3: TGTGCCAGCAGGTTGACAGGGGGCTCCTACAATGAGCAGTTCTTC.

V and J are TRBV18 and TRBJ2-6; possibly TRBD2 for D (6 bases). Germline loops: CDR1 KGHSH, CDR2 LQKENI. This CDR3 spans 17 amino acids. V lost 0 bases and J 0 bases, leaving 9 bases between the germline ends. In DNA, the CDR3 is TGTGCCAGCTCACCACCGGGACTGAGCTCTGGGGCCAACGTCCTGACTTTC. It yields the protein CASSPPGLSSGANVLTF.

This clone is a singleton in its sample. This sequence joins TRBV11-2 and TRBJ1-5; a weak D match, TRBD1 (5 bases). The V end was cut by 0 bases, the J end by 2 bases, with 14 bases between. The CDR3 loop spans 17 amino acids. CDR1 and CDR2 (germline): SGHAT, FQNNGV. CDR3 DNA sequence: TGTGCCAGCAGCTTAGATCCACCGGGGGGTTGCAATCAGCCCCAGCATTTT. Amino acid sequence: CASSLDPPGGCNQPQHF.

This clone was seen a single time. V and J are TRBV7-9 and TRBJ2-2; TRBD1 matches at 10 bases. CDR1 is SEHNR and CDR2 is FQNEAQ in the germline V gene (reference sequence). The CDR3 length is 16 residues. The J segment lost 1 base and the V segment lost 5 bases, leaving 4 bases of the junction unmatched. In nucleotides, the CDR3 is TGTGCCAGCAGCGCCCGGGACAGGGGGAACACCGGGGAGCTGTTTTTT. Protein product: CASSARDRGNTGELFF. The full variable domain, in which reference TRBV7-9 and TRBJ2-2 provide the parts outside the CDR3, is DTGVSQNPRHKITKRGQNVTFRCDPISEHNRLYWYRQTLGQGPEFLTYFQNEAQLEKSRLLSDRFSAERPKGSFSTLEIQRTEQGDSAMYLCASSARDRGNTGELFFGEGSRLTVL.

This chain uses TRBV18 with TRBJ2-7; the match to TRBD1 covers 11 bases. The CDR3 covers 13 residues. V lost 8 bases and J lost 5; bases outside the gene matches: 5. Germline V gives CDR1 KGHSH, CDR2 LQKENI. The CDR3: CASAGTGGNEQYF. The CDR3 bases are TGTGCCAGCGCGGGGACAGGGGGAAACGAGCAGTACTTC.

Here the CDR3 DNA reads TGTGCCAGCAGTACACTGGACAGCTACGAGCAGTACTTC. Protein product: CASSTLDSYEQYF. The chain employs TRBV2 and TRBJ2-7, with a weak D call TRBD1 (6 bases). V lost 5 bases and J 3 bases, leaving 11 bases between the germline ends. Germline lookup yields CDR1 SNHLY and CDR2 FYNNEI. This CDR3 comprises 13 residues.

CDR3 loop: CASSYSLSQGVTF. The CDR3 DNA is TGTGCCAGCAGTTACTCTCTTAGCCAGGGGGTAACCTTC. This chain uses TRBV6-5 with TRBJ1-2; 7 positions agree with TRBD1. The CDR3 is made up of 13 amino acids. After removal of 0 bases from V and 14 bases from J, the junction contained 9 bases not matched to a gene. Germline lookup yields CDR1 MNHEY and CDR2 SVGAGI.

The chain employs TRBV28 and TRBJ2-3, with D tentatively TRBD2 (6 bases). The CDR3 length is 15 residues. Germline CDR1 reads MDHEN; CDR2 reads SYDVKM. The ends were cut back, 2 bases at V and 7 bases at J, with 16 bases in the middle. The CDR3 DNA sequence: TGTGCCAGCAGTTTAGAGCTCTCTGGGAGGTATACGCAGTATTTT. Protein sequence: CASSLELSGRYTQYF.

This clone turned up a few times. V and J are TRBV5-1 and TRBJ2-2; TRBD1 matches 8 bases. The CDR3 is 14 residues long. Germline V gene sequence: CDR1 SGHRS, CDR2 YFSETQ. V shed 4 bases, J shed 6 bases, and the junction held 5 bases outside the gene matches. The CDR3 coding sequence is TGCGCCAGCAGCCCCCGGACAGGGCCCGGGGAGCTGTTTTTT. It translates to CASSPRTGPGELFF.

The chain carries TRBV15 and TRBJ1-4; no clear D gene. V was trimmed by 0 bases and J by 4 bases, leaving 12 bases between them. This CDR3 has 16 residues. Germline lookup yields CDR1 LNHNV and CDR2 YYDKDF (reference sequence). The CDR3 protein is CATSRELGRDNEKLFF. CDR3 DNA sequence: TGTGCCACCAGCAGAGAATTGGGCCGAGATAATGAAAAACTGTTTTTT.

This chain joins TRBV5-1 and TRBJ1-2; D is perhaps TRBD1 (5 bases). CDR1 and CDR2 (germline): SGHRS, YFSETQ. The CDR3 consists of 14 residues. Trimming pared 0 bases from V and 4 bases from J, leaving 10 bases between. The CDR3 here is CASSLAGDTYGYTF. CDR3 coding DNA: TGCGCCAGCAGCTTGGCGGGGGATACCTATGGCTACACCTTC. The full variable domain, with the rest looked up from reference TRBV5-1 and TRBJ1-2, is KAGVTQTPRYLIKTRGQQVTLSCSPISGHRSVSWYQQTPGQGLQFLFEYFSETQRNKGNFPGRFSGRQFSNSRSEMNVSTLELGDSALYLCASSLAGDTYGYTFGSGTRLTVV.